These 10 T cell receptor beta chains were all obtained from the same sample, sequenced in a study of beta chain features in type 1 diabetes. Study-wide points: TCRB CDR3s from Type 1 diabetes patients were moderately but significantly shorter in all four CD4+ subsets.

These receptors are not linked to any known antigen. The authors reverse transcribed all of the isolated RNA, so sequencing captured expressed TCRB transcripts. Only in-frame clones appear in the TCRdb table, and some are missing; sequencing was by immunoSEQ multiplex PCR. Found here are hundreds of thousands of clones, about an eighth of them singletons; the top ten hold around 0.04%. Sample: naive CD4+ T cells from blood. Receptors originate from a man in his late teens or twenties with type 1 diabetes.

The CDR3 region has the DNA TGCAGCGTCCTAAGGACAGGAATGGCCCAGTACTTC. The encoded protein is CSVLRTGMAQYF. This chain connects TRBV29-1 to TRBJ2-5; 7 positions match TRBD1. Per the germline V gene, CDR1 is SQVTM and CDR2 is ANQGSEA. The V segment lost 6 bases and the J segment 9 bases; nucleotides outside the gene matches: 10. There are 12 residues in the CDR3.

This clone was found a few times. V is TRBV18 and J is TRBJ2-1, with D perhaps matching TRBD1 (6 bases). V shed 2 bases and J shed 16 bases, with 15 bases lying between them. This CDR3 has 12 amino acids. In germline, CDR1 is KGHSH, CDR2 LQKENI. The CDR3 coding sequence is TGTGCCAGCTCACCAAGGCAGCAGGGGCCCTTCTTC. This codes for CASSPRQQGPFF.

The CDR3 reads CASSIGWAGNTEAFF. CDR3 sequence (DNA): TGTGCCAGTAGTATAGGGTGGGCTGGGAACACTGAAGCTTTCTTT. This chain joins TRBV19 and TRBJ1-1; D unclear. Germline values: CDR1 LNHDA, CDR2 SQIVND (reference sequence). The CDR3 covers 15 residues. The germline V and J ends were trimmed by 1 base and 1 base, with 10 bases remaining between them.

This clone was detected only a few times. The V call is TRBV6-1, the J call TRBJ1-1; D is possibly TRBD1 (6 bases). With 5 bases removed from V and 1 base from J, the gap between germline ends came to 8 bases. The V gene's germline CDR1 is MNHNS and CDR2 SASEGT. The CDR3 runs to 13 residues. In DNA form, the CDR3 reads TGTGCCAGCAGTACAGGGAAGAACACTGAAGCTTTCTTT. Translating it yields CASSTGKNTEAFF.

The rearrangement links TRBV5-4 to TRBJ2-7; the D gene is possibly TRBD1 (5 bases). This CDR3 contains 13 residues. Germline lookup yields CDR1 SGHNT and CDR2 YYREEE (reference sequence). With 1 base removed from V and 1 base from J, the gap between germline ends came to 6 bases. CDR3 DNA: TGTGCCAGCAGCTTGACAGGTTCCTACGAGCAGTACTTC. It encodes CASSLTGSYEQYF.

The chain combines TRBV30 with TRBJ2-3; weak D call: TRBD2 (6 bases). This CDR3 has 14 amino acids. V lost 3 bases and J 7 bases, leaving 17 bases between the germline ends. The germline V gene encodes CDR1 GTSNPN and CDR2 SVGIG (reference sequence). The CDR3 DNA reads TGTGCCTGGAGCGAAGGAGGGACTCCTTATACGCAGTATTTT. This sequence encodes CAWSEGGTPYTQYF.

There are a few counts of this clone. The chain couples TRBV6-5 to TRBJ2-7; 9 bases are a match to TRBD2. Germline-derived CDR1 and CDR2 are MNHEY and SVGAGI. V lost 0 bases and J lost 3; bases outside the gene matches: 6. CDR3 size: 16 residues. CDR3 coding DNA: TGTGCCAGCAGTTACTCTATTAGCGGGAGAGGCTACGAGCAGTACTTC. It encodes CASSYSISGRGYEQYF.

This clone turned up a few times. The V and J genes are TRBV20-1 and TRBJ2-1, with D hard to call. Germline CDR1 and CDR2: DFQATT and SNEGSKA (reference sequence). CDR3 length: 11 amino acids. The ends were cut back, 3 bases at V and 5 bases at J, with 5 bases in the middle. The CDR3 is CSASGNNEQFF. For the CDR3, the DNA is TGCAGTGCTAGCGGTAACAATGAGCAGTTCTTC.

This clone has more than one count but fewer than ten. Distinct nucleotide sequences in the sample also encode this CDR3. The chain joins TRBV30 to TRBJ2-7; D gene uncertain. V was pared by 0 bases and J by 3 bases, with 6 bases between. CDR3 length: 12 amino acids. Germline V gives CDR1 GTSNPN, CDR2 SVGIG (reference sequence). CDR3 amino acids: CAWSVRNYEQYF. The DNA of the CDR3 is TGTGCCTGGAGTGTACGGAACTACGAGCAGTACTTC.

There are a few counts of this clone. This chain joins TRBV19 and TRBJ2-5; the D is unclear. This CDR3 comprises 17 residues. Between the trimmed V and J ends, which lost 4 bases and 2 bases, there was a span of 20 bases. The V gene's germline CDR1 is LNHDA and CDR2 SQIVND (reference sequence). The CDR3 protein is CASSNRTWTRLQETQYF. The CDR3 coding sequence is TGTGCCAGTAGTAACCGGACGTGGACCAGGCTGCAAGAGACCCAGTACTTC.